This T cell receptor (beta chain) was sequenced for a study of identical twins. This clonotype was detected ten times or more. The antigen remains unidentified. MiXCR was run by TCRdb on the 5' RACE reads, yielding one entry per CDR3 protein. The sample lists 460,000 or so distinct CDR3 sequences; around 14% were seen once. Findings and limits, study-wide: For out-of-frame beta sequences, excess twin sharing was weaker. The study reached conclusions through statistical analysis that was cross-sectional, not following the same donors.

The CDR3 sequence is 14 residues long. Germline CDR1 MNHNS, CDR2 SASEGT. V was trimmed by 5 bases and J by 6 bases, leaving 14 bases between them. The sample also formed part of further work on yellow fever vaccine responses in identical twins.

The chain combines TRBV6-1 with TRBJ2-1; D unclear. The sample consisted of CD4+ T cells sorted from blood. The TCR was taken from a woman under 30 in good health. As DNA, the CDR3 is TGTGCCAGCAGTAATTATTTTTCCCTCAATGAGCAGTTCTTC. It is translated as CASSNYFSLNEQFF.